The clone carrying this T cell receptor beta chain was counted only a few times. Its specificity is unknown. The source of the sample is a study of beta chain features in type 1 diabetes. Regarding the study as a whole: The study found moderately but significantly shorter TCRB CDR3s in all four CD4+ subsets of Type 1 diabetes patients.

CDR3 length equals 16 residues. Germline V CDR1 and CDR2: SGDLS, YYNGEE. Trimming cost V 4 bases and J 7 bases, with 21 bases left between them. One heparinised blood draw, averaging roughly 120 mL, came from each donor. Since all of the isolated RNA was reverse transcribed, expressed TCRB transcripts were what got sequenced. Sequencing used immunoSEQ multiplex PCR; TCRdb keeps in-frame clones, though not all of them. The sample carries over 600,000 clones, around 12% recorded once. This chain links TRBV9 with TRBJ2-1; weak D call: TRBD1 (6 bases). The origin of this receptor is a young man with type 1 diabetes. The source material was naive CD4+ T cells from blood. The CDR3 region is CASSPRGDTAVNEQFF. The CDR3 DNA follows: TGTGCCAGCAGCCCGCGTGGGGACACCGCGGTAAATGAGCAGTTCTTC.